The 22 T cell receptor beta chains given below trace back to one sample, sequenced in a study of T-cell memory formation after mild COVID-19. In TCRdb, the 5' RACE reads were re-called with MiXCR into one record per CDR3 protein. The sample lists around 370,000 distinct CDR3 sequences, under 25% occurring once. The source material was PBMCs or a T cell subset sorted from them (not recorded which). The receptors were sampled from an adult woman who had mild COVID-19 (a few samples of this study predate the infection). Cell type and time point are not known.

The chain uses TRBV4-2 and TRBJ2-3; D perhaps matches TRBD2 (5 bases). Between the trimmed V and J ends, which lost 1 base and 2 bases, there was a span of 13 bases. The germline CDR1 and CDR2 sequences are LGHNA and YNFKEQ. The CDR3 has 16 residues. CDR3 residues: CASSQAGGATTDTQYF. In DNA, the CDR3 is TGTGCCAGCAGCCAAGCTGGAGGAGCCACCACAGATACGCAGTATTTT.

There are a few counts of this clonotype. The genes are TRBV9 and TRBJ2-1; TRBD2 aligns across 7 bases. This CDR3 is built from 15 residues. After removal of 3 bases from V and 0 bases from J, the junction contained 3 bases not matched to a gene. In germline, CDR1 is SGDLS, CDR2 YYNGEE. CDR3 nucleotides: TGTGCCAGCAGCGCCACTAGCGTCTCCTACAATGAGCAGTTCTTC. This translates into CASSATSVSYNEQFF.

The V and J genes are TRBV5-6 and TRBJ1-6; D remains ambiguous. The CDR3 spans 14 residues. The V gene lost 1 base and the J gene lost 7 bases, with 9 bases spanning the gap. Germline assignment: CDR1 SGHDT and CDR2 YYEEEE. CDR3 sequence: CASSLLGVNSPLHF. The DNA for the CDR3 is TGTGCCAGCAGCTTGCTCGGGGTAAATTCACCCCTCCACTTT.

The chain joins TRBV9 to TRBJ2-7, with D perhaps assigned TRBD1 or TRBD2 (5 bases each). Germline V gene data show CDR1 as SGDLS and CDR2 as YYNGEE. V was trimmed by 0 bases and J by 3 bases, leaving 13 bases between them. The CDR3 has 15 residues. CDR3 nucleotides: TGTGCCAGCAGCGTAGATCTGGGGACGAACTACGAGCAGTACTTC. It is translated as CASSVDLGTNYEQYF.

This clonotype was detected a few times. The V gene is TRBV4-1, the J gene TRBJ2-5; 8 nucleotides align to TRBD2. With 0 bases clipped from V and 1 base from J, the junction kept 7 bases outside the gene matches. Per the germline V gene, CDR1 is MGHRA and CDR2 is YSYEKL. The CDR3 extends over 17 amino acids. The CDR3 nucleotides are TGCGCCAGCAGCCAAGAGAGGGGCGGGGGGACCCAAGAGACCCAGTACTTC. Its translation is CASSQERGGGTQETQYF.

This clonotype has a handful of counts. The chain has TRBV30 and TRBJ2-1; 7 bases align to TRBD2. The trim removed 2 bases at V and 9 bases at J, leaving 10 bases unmatched. Germline V gene sequence: CDR1 GTSNPN, CDR2 SVGIG (reference sequence). The CDR3 extends over 14 amino acids. The CDR3 DNA reads as TGTGCCTGGAGTAGAAGCGGGGTATGGACTGAGCAGTTCTTC. This translates into CAWSRSGVWTEQFF. Together with reference TRBV30 and TRBJ2-1, the CDR3 gives the full variable domain: SQTIHQWPATLVQPVGSPLSLECTVEGTSNPNLYWYRQAAGRGLQLLFYSVGIGQISSEVPQNLSASRPQDRQFILSSKKLLLSDSGFYLCAWSRSGVWTEQFFGPGTRLTVL.

The chain combines TRBV20-1 with TRBJ2-1; D ambiguous. The V and J ends lost 6 bases and 8 bases respectively, with 14 bases between them. This CDR3 region has 12 residues. Germline loops: CDR1 DFQATT, CDR2 SNEGSKA (reference sequence). In nucleotides, the CDR3 is TGCAGTGCCCAAGGGCCTCTGCATGAGCAGTTCTTC. It translates to CSAQGPLHEQFF.

For the CDR3, the DNA is TGTGCCAGCAGCCCAGGCGGGACAGGGGTGCGTGGCTACACCTTC. Translating it yields CASSPGGTGVRGYTF. This sequence joins TRBV7-2 and TRBJ1-2; TRBD1 agrees at 10 bases. Looked up from germline, CDR1 is SGHTA and CDR2 is FQGNSA. This CDR3 region has 15 residues. V lost 5 bases to trimming and J lost 7 bases; unmatched junction nucleotides: 10.

The rearrangement uses TRBV7-9 and TRBJ1-1; D might be TRBD1 (5 bases). This CDR3 contains 13 residues. Trimming took off 5 bases at V and 7 bases at J, with 14 bases between the two ends. Germline loops: CDR1 SEHNR, CDR2 FQNEAQ (reference sequence). The CDR3 region has the DNA TGTGCCAGCAGCGCGAGAAAGGGGCATGAAGCTTTCTTT. Translating gives CASSARKGHEAFF.

The genes are TRBV15 and TRBJ1-4; D call uncertain. The CDR3 contains 14 residues. V was trimmed by 2 bases and J by 8 bases, leaving 12 bases between them. The germline V gene encodes CDR1 LNHNV and CDR2 YYDKDF (reference sequence). CDR3 region: CATSRPGFGEKLFF. The CDR3 bases are TGTGCCACCAGCAGACCAGGCTTCGGGGAAAAACTGTTTTTT.

The chain couples TRBV5-1 to TRBJ2-5, with TRBD1 matching 7 bases. Germline-derived CDR1 and CDR2 are SGHRS and YFSETQ. The CDR3 consists of 14 residues. Trimming removed 4 bases from V and 2 bases from J; junction bases left unmatched: 5. The CDR3 nucleotides are TGCGCCAGCAGCACGGGACAGACGCAAGAGACCCAGTACTTC. Translated: CASSTGQTQETQYF.

The rearrangement links TRBV20-1 to TRBJ2-1; TRBD2 aligns across 14 bases. The V segment lost 0 bases and the J segment 1 base; nucleotides outside the gene matches: 11. The germline V gene encodes CDR1 DFQATT and CDR2 SNEGSKA (reference sequence). CDR3 length: 20 amino acids. The CDR3 loop reads CSARDSGPGLAGVSYNEQFF. In DNA form, the CDR3 reads TGCAGTGCTAGAGATTCCGGCCCGGGACTAGCGGGAGTGTCCTACAATGAGCAGTTCTTC.

This clonotype came up a few times. This chain links TRBV6-5 with TRBJ2-2; D unresolved. CDR3 size: 11 residues. V lost 5 bases, J lost 6 bases, and 4 bases lay in between. The germline V gene encodes CDR1 MNHEY and CDR2 SVGAGI. In nucleotides, the CDR3 is TGTGCCAGCAGTGCCGCCGGGGAGCTGTTTTTT. Protein product: CASSAAGELFF.

The chain links TRBV29-1 to TRBJ1-3; D may be TRBD1 (5 bases). V shed 6 bases and J shed 4 bases, with 10 bases lying between them. The CDR3 is 12 amino acids. Germline V gene sequence: CDR1 SQVTM, CDR2 ANQGSEA. The CDR3 region has the DNA TGCAGCGTGGACGCAGGGGGAAACACCATATATTTT. Its protein is CSVDAGGNTIYF.

This rearrangement joins TRBV6-2 or TRBV6-3 to TRBJ2-5; D is possibly TRBD2 (6 bases). V was clipped by 2 bases and J by 4 bases, with 11 bases between them. In germline, CDR1 is MNHEY, CDR2 SVGEGT. This CDR3 region has 14 residues. The CDR3 reads CASSYVKRAETQYF. The CDR3 nucleotides are TGTGCCAGCAGTTACGTGAAGCGGGCAGAGACCCAGTACTTC.

The J gene is TRBJ2-1, the V gene TRBV7-9, with 10 nucleotides matching TRBD2. J was trimmed by 11 bases and V by 6 bases; bases with no gene match: 16. Germline values: CDR1 SEHNR, CDR2 FQNEAQ (reference sequence). The CDR3 length is 16 residues. The CDR3 DNA reads as TGTGCCAGCAGTCCTAGCGGGGGTTCCCCGGCGTATAAGCAGTTCTTC. Amino acids: CASSPSGGSPAYKQFF.

The gene calls are TRBV5-1 and TRBJ2-3; D may be TRBD2 (6 bases). Trimming took 1 base from V and 1 from J, leaving 16 bases between them. CDR3 length: 17 amino acids. The germline V gene has CDR1 SGHRS and CDR2 YFSETQ. CDR3 region: CASSLSGGASGTDTQYF. CDR3 bases: TGCGCCAGCAGCTTGTCCGGAGGGGCTAGCGGCACAGATACGCAGTATTTT.

The chain joins TRBV27 to TRBJ2-1; unclear D gene. V shed 3 bases and J shed 0 bases, with 9 bases lying between them. The CDR3 runs 15 residues. The germline V gene has CDR1 MNHEY and CDR2 SMNVEV (reference sequence). The CDR3, as DNA: TGTGCCAGCAGTTTGGTGTATAGCTCCTACAATGAGCAGTTCTTC. Amino acid sequence: CASSLVYSSYNEQFF.

The chain couples TRBV11-2 to TRBJ1-5; weak D call: TRBD1 (5 bases). The CDR3 covers 15 residues. CDR1 is SGHAT and CDR2 is FQNNGV in the germline V gene. V was clipped by 1 base and J by 1 base, with 8 bases between them. The CDR3 sequence: CASSLAWGSNQPQHF. In nucleotides, the CDR3 is TGTGCCAGCAGCTTAGCCTGGGGGAGCAATCAGCCCCAGCATTTT.

This chain connects TRBV7-3 to TRBJ2-1; TRBD2 agrees at 8 bases. This CDR3 comprises 13 residues. The germline V gene has CDR1 SGHTA and CDR2 FQGTGA. V was pared by 5 bases and J by 10 bases, with 7 bases of the junction left unmatched. CDR3 bases: TGTGCCAGCAGCCCCGGGGGGGGGGCCGAGCAGTTCTTC. Protein: CASSPGGGAEQFF. Complete variable domain (other parts from reference TRBV7-3 and TRBJ2-1): GAGVSQTPSNKVTEKGKYVELRCDPISGHTALYWYRQSLGQGPEFLIYFQGTGAADDSGLPNDRFFAVRPEGSVSTLKIQRTERGDSAVYLCASSPGGGAEQFFGPGTRLTVL.

The chain uses TRBV4-1 and TRBJ2-2, with 12 bases fitting TRBD2. This CDR3 is 18 amino acids long. Germline V CDR1 and CDR2: MGHRA, YSYEKL. V was pared by 1 base and J by 2 bases, with 5 bases of the junction left unmatched. CDR3 coding DNA: TGCGCCAGCAGCCAAGTACTAGCGGGGGGCTTAAACACCGGGGAGCTGTTTTTT. Translation: CASSQVLAGGLNTGELFF.

The chain has TRBV6-1 and TRBJ1-1; D is unresolved. The CDR3 extends over 10 amino acids. Germline CDR1 and CDR2: MNHNS and SASEGT. Trimming removed 3 bases from V and 8 bases from J, with 4 bases in between. CDR3 sequence (DNA): TGTGCCAGCAGTGAGTGGGAAGCTTTCTTT. Translation: CASSEWEAFF.